This TCR beta chain comes out of a study of cytomegalovirus exposure and HLA in healthy donors. At the level of the study: Most genotyped donors, 65% to 85% of around 370, had Caucasian-associated genetic ancestry. General observations from the study: Exclusion as indistinguishable affected some V segments, including TRBV6-2 and TRBV6-3.

PCR amplification relied on 60 Vbeta primers (plus 13 Jbeta primers). The assay was immunoSEQ multiplex PCR, and TCRdb's table has in-frame clones only and misses some. The repertoire has 90,000 to 100,000 clones, around four fifths of them found once; the top ten carry more than 1.5%. This clone was recorded a few times. Its antigen remains unknown. The CDR3 spans 15 residues. Germline CDR1 is SGHDN and CDR2 is FVKESK. V trimming: 4 bases; J trimming: 5 bases; junction bases outside the gene matches: 9. V gene TRBV14 combines with J gene TRBJ2-3; 7 nucleotides line up with TRBD1. Specimen: PBMCs. The TCR sequence derives from a middle-aged man in good health and CMV-seronegative. The chain's CDR3 is CASSPHRGRKDTQYF. The CDR3 nucleotides are TGTGCCAGCAGCCCCCACAGGGGCCGAAAAGATACGCAGTATTTT. Variable domain in full (rest from reference TRBV14 and TRBJ2-3): EAGVTQFPSHSVIEKGQTVTLRCDPISGHDNLYWYRRVMGKEIKFLLHFVKESKQDESGMPNNRFLAERTGGTYSTLKVQPAELEDSGVYFCASSPHRGRKDTQYFGPGTRLTVL.